The 21 T cell receptor beta chains reported below all come from one sample, sequenced in a study of blood T cells in healthy people across ages. Next came a second PCR, run for roughly 7 to 12 cycles, which used a sample-barcoded 5' primer along with a J-beta primer mix. TCRdb reprocessed the 5' RACE reads with MiXCR, giving one entry per CDR3 protein. Among 600,000 or so distinct CDR3 sequences listed, 40% to 55% were seen once. Sequenced input: blood. Every receptor here comes from a man older than 75 in good health.

This clonotype was seen at least ten times. J is TRBJ2-3 and V is TRBV20-1, with 7 bases matching TRBD1. There are 13 residues in the CDR3. V was pared by 4 bases and J by 3 bases, with 4 bases of the junction left unmatched. CDR1 DFQATT and CDR2 SNEGSKA come from the germline V gene (reference sequence). CDR3 in amino acids: CSAMTGRTDTQYF. The CDR3 DNA is TGCAGTGCTATGACAGGGAGAACAGATACGCAGTATTTT.

The chain links TRBV6-2 or TRBV6-3 to TRBJ1-1, with TRBD1 as a possible D gene (6 bases). The germline V and J ends were trimmed by 7 bases and 1 base, with 10 bases remaining between them. This CDR3 is 13 amino acids long. The germline CDR1 and CDR2 sequences are MNHEY and SVGEGT. The chain's CDR3 is CASIKGGNTEAFF. In nucleotides, the CDR3 is TGTGCCAGCATCAAGGGGGGGAACACTGAAGCTTTCTTT.

As for this clonotype: With a much larger clone just one base away, this may be a read error. The chain joins TRBV6-6 to TRBJ1-1; D is perhaps TRBD1 (5 bases). Trimming took 2 bases from V and 2 from J, leaving 12 bases between them. Per the germline V gene, CDR1 is MNHNY and CDR2 is SVGAGI (reference sequence). The CDR3 contains 15 residues. The CDR3 protein is CASSYAGQGNTEAFF. CDR3 DNA sequence: TGTGCCAGCAGTTACGCAGGGCAGGGAAACACTGAAGCTTTCTTT.

This clonotype appeared many times. This chain connects TRBV7-3 to TRBJ2-3; 9 bases match TRBD2. This CDR3 has 15 residues. J gave up 5 bases and V 1 base, and 4 bases lay outside the gene matches. The germline V gene has CDR1 SGHTA and CDR2 FQGTGA. The CDR3 spells CASSLIAGDIDTQYF. The CDR3 bases are TGTGCCAGCAGCTTAATAGCGGGAGATATAGATACGCAGTATTTT.

The V call is TRBV12-5, the J call TRBJ1-2, with D tentatively TRBD1 (5 bases). Germline V gene sequence: CDR1 LGHNT, CDR2 FRNRAP. This CDR3 spans 15 amino acids. The V end lost 3 bases, the J end lost 4 bases, and 15 bases lay between the germline ends. CDR3 DNA sequence: TGTGCTAGTGGTTTAGGCCCCGGGACCACCTATGGCTACACCTTC. Protein sequence: CASGLGPGTTYGYTF.

The rearrangement joins TRBV10-3 to TRBJ2-7; TRBD1 agrees at 10 bases. There are 13 residues in the CDR3. V was pared by 9 bases and J by 6 bases, with 8 bases of the junction left unmatched. In germline, CDR1 is ENHRY, CDR2 SYGVKD. The CDR3 here is CAIRDRGSVEQYF. The CDR3 bases are TGTGCCATTCGGGACAGGGGATCGGTCGAGCAGTACTTC.

The CDR3, as DNA: TGTGCCAGCAGCTTACGACAGGGAGGGTCTCACACCGGGGAGCTGTTTTTT. Residues: CASSLRQGGSHTGELFF. This rearrangement joins TRBV11-2 to TRBJ2-2; D possibly matches TRBD1 or TRBD2 (7 bases each). The ends were cut back, 2 bases at V and 3 bases at J, with 16 bases in the middle. The CDR3 loop spans 17 amino acids. Germline V gene data show CDR1 as SGHAT and CDR2 as FQNNGV.

This clonotype was seen a handful of times. This chain connects TRBV5-6 to TRBJ2-5, with D possibly matching TRBD2 (5 bases). The CDR3 runs to 14 residues. In germline, CDR1 is SGHDT, CDR2 YYEEEE. Between the trimmed V and J ends, which lost 0 bases and 4 bases, there was a span of 10 bases. CDR3 nucleotide sequence: TGTGCCAGCAGCTTGGCGGGGATTGGAGAGACCCAGTACTTC. This sequence encodes CASSLAGIGETQYF.

The chain combines TRBV20-1 with TRBJ1-2; D is undetermined. The CDR3 loop spans 10 amino acids. V lost 0 bases and J lost 11, with 7 bases in between. CDR1 and CDR2 (germline): DFQATT, SNEGSKA (reference sequence). The CDR3 here is CSARDPSYTF. The CDR3 DNA reads as TGCAGTGCTAGAGACCCCTCTTACACCTTC.

The rearrangement uses TRBV11-2 and TRBJ2-3; perhaps D is TRBD1 or TRBD2 (5 bases each). CDR3 length equals 13 residues. V shed 5 bases and J shed 6 bases, with 12 bases lying between them. Per germline, CDR1 SGHAT and CDR2 FQNNGV. The CDR3 DNA sequence: TGTGCCAGCAGCGCTTGGGGCGGGGATACGCAGTATTTT. Its protein product is CASSAWGGDTQYF. Looking up the rest from reference TRBV11-2 and TRBJ2-3 gives the full variable domain: EAGVAQSPRYKIIEKRQSVAFWCNPISGHATLYWYQQILGQGPKLLIQFQNNGVVDDSQLPKDRFSAERLKGVDSTLKIQPAKLEDSAVYLCASSAWGGDTQYFGPGTRLTVL.

The J gene is TRBJ2-4, the V gene TRBV5-1, with D tentatively TRBD1 or TRBD2 (5 bases each). With the DNA end fitting TRBJ2-7 better, the J assignment may be wrong. CDR1 SGHRS and CDR2 YFSETQ come from the germline V gene. CDR3 size: 14 residues. This CDR3 reads CASSPGIGEYEQYF. CDR3 coding DNA: TGCGCCAGCAGCCCCGGGATAGGGGAATACGAGCAGTACTTC.

The rearrangement uses TRBV7-2 and TRBJ2-5; TRBD1 is a possible D gene (5 bases). This CDR3 spans 13 amino acids. Between the trimmed V and J ends, which lost 5 bases and 1 base, there was a span of 8 bases. Germline lookup yields CDR1 SGHTA and CDR2 FQGNSA. The CDR3 nucleotides read TGTGCCAGCAGCACACAGGTCCAAGAGACCCAGTACTTC. Its protein product is CASSTQVQETQYF. Drawing the rest from reference TRBV7-2 and TRBJ2-5, the complete variable domain is GAGVSQSPSNKVTEKGKDVELRCDPISGHTALYWYRQSLGQGLEFLIYFQGNSAPDKSGLPSDRFSAERTGGSVSTLTIQRTQQEDSAVYLCASSTQVQETQYFGPGTRLLVL.

This clonotype was found a few times. The chain is built from TRBV20-1 and TRBJ1-2; TRBD1 might be the D (5 bases). The V gene's germline CDR1 is DFQATT and CDR2 SNEGSKA (reference sequence). CDR3 length equals 11 residues. This CDR3 is CRSGGIDGYTF. In DNA form, the CDR3 reads TGCAGGAGTGGGGGGATAGATGGCTACACCTTC.

The chain couples TRBV4-3 to TRBJ2-1, with 8 bases identical to TRBD1. The V segment lost 5 bases and the J segment 10 bases; nucleotides outside the gene matches: 13. Per the germline V gene, CDR1 is LGHNA and CDR2 is YSLEER. There are 15 residues in the CDR3. In DNA, the CDR3 is TGCGCCAGCAGCAACCACAGGGGGGTGCCCGGGGAGCAGTTCTTC. It is translated as CASSNHRGVPGEQFF.

Regarding this clonotype: One end of the junction varies from germline; a read error may be responsible. The V and J genes are TRBV4-1 and TRBJ2-5; 8 nucleotides align to TRBD2. Near its end, the DNA agrees better with TRBJ2-7, so the J call may be wrong. The germline V gene encodes CDR1 MGHRA and CDR2 YSYEKL. The CDR3 consists of 15 residues. For the CDR3, the DNA is TGCGCCGGCAGCCAGGGCATTCAGCGGGGGCTCGAGCAGTACTTC. Amino acid sequence: CAGSQGIQRGLEQYF.

The genes are TRBV7-9 and TRBJ2-3; 10 bases are a match to TRBD2. The CDR3 totals 16 residues. The trim removed 5 bases at V and 6 bases at J, leaving 11 bases unmatched. The germline CDR1 and CDR2 sequences are SEHNR and FQNEAQ (reference sequence). The CDR3 spells CASSHRLAGWQDTQYF. CDR3 in DNA: TGTGCCAGCAGCCACCGACTAGCGGGCTGGCAGGATACGCAGTATTTT.

The V and J genes are TRBV30 and TRBJ1-4; TRBD1 is a possible D gene (5 bases). The V and J ends lost 7 bases and 0 bases respectively, with 24 bases between them. Germline V gene sequence: CDR1 GTSNPN, CDR2 SVGIG (reference sequence). This CDR3 spans 18 amino acids. The CDR3 reads CASSPPGRGFATNEKLFF. The DNA for the CDR3 is TGTGCCTCCTCGCCACCGGGACGGGGTTTTGCAACTAATGAAAAACTGTTTTTT.

The gene calls are TRBV9 and TRBJ2-1, with 8 positions matching TRBD1. Germline assignment: CDR1 SGDLS and CDR2 YYNGEE. This CDR3 region has 15 residues. Unmatched junction bases numbered 10, after V lost 3 bases and J lost 8 bases. Here the CDR3 reads CASSGGPTGAYEQFF. The DNA for the CDR3 is TGTGCCAGCAGCGGAGGACCGACAGGGGCGTATGAGCAGTTCTTC.

This chain uses TRBV6-5 with TRBJ2-5, with D perhaps matching TRBD1 or TRBD2 (5 bases each). The assigned J gene may be wrong: the sequence end matches TRBJ2-1 better. The CDR3 loop spans 16 amino acids. In germline, CDR1 is MNHEY, CDR2 SVGAGI. The CDR3 loop reads CASSYSGRVPQEIQFF. The CDR3 nucleotides read TGTGCCAGCAGTTACTCGGGACGCGTCCCCCAAGAGATCCAGTTCTTC.

The chain links TRBV6-5 to TRBJ2-7, with 9 bases matching TRBD1. CDR1 is MNHEY and CDR2 is SVGAGI in the germline V gene. The CDR3 consists of 11 residues. The V and J ends lost 6 bases and 6 bases, in that order; junction bases with no gene match: 0. This CDR3 is CASRDRGEQYF. As DNA, the CDR3 is TGTGCCAGCAGGGACAGGGGCGAGCAGTACTTC.

This clonotype was found once. The chain joins TRBV20-1 to TRBJ2-3, with 12 bases matching TRBD2. This CDR3 comprises 16 residues. The germline CDR1 and CDR2 sequences are DFQATT and SNEGSKA (reference sequence). The junction had 4 bases not matched to a gene; V was cut back by 1 base and J by 2 bases. CDR3 in amino acids: CSARGASGGDTDTQYF. CDR3 coding DNA: TGCAGTGCTAGAGGGGCTAGCGGGGGGGACACAGATACGCAGTATTTT.